The rows below give T cell receptor beta chains drawn from one sample of a study of blood T cell repertoires in COVID-19. TCRdb's copy holds only in-frame clones and misses some; the assay was immunoSEQ multiplex PCR. The sample carries 200,000 to 250,000 clones, approximately 80% recorded once. The sequencing sample was made of peripheral blood. These receptors originate from a woman over 75 with acute or convalescent COVID-19. Both conserved end residues are part of each CDR3. Fields, in order: J gene, D gene, V gene, clone size, CDR3 protein, CDR3 DNA. A D gene is named only where the DNA matches it firmly. The size field is filled for only some rows; it gives once, few, many or a size class.

j_gene: TRBJ2-1
d_gene: NA
v_gene: TRBV5-5
abundance: NA
CDR3aa: CASSLSSGYNEQFF
CDR3nt: TGTGCCAGCAGCTTGTCGTCCGGCTACAATGAGCAGTTCTTC

j_gene: TRBJ2-1
d_gene: NA
v_gene: TRBV6-4
abundance: medium-sized
CDR3aa: CASSDSSGETNEQFF
CDR3nt: TGTGCCAGCAGTGACTCTAGCGGAGAAACCAATGAGCAGTTCTTC

j_gene: TRBJ2-1
d_gene: TRBD2
v_gene: TRBV18
abundance: NA
CDR3aa: CASSPLVAGGYNEQFF
CDR3nt: TGTGCCAGCTCACCACTTGTAGCGGGAGGTTACAATGAGCAGTTCTTC

j_gene: TRBJ2-1
d_gene: TRBD2
v_gene: TRBV7-2
abundance: NA
CDR3aa: CASSSQWRGGSEQFF
CDR3nt: TGTGCCAGCAGCTCTCAATGGCGGGGGGGAAGTGAGCAGTTCTTC

j_gene: TRBJ2-1
d_gene: TRBD2
v_gene: TRBV27
abundance: NA
CDR3aa: CASSLFFSGRAYNEQFF
CDR3nt: TGTGCCAGCAGTTTATTCTTTAGCGGGAGGGCCTACAATGAGCAGTTCTTC

j_gene: TRBJ1-2
d_gene: NA
v_gene: TRBV12-3/TRBV12-4
abundance: NA
CDR3aa: CASSFSGAGYTF
CDR3nt: TGTGCCAGCAGTTTTTCAGGGGCTGGCTACACCTTC

j_gene: TRBJ1-6
d_gene: NA
v_gene: TRBV4-3
abundance: NA
CDR3aa: CASSQDFTGNNSPLHF
CDR3nt: TGCGCCAGCAGCCAAGACTTCACCGGTAATAATTCACCCCTCCACTTT

j_gene: TRBJ2-1
d_gene: NA
v_gene: TRBV30
abundance: NA
CDR3aa: CAWSLQRVDNEQFF
CDR3nt: TGTGCCTGGAGTCTACAGAGGGTTGACAATGAGCAGTTCTTC

j_gene: TRBJ2-1
d_gene: NA
v_gene: TRBV4-2
abundance: NA
CDR3aa: CASSQDGGTYYNEQFF
CDR3nt: TGTGCCAGCAGCCAAGATGGAGGGACTTACTACAATGAGCAGTTCTTC

j_gene: TRBJ2-5
d_gene: TRBD2
v_gene: TRBV5-6
abundance: NA
CDR3aa: CASRGVFSGRRETQYF
CDR3nt: TGTGCCAGCAGGGGGGTTTTTAGCGGGAGACGGGAGACCCAGTACTTC

j_gene: TRBJ2-7
d_gene: NA
v_gene: TRBV7-2
abundance: NA
CDR3aa: CASSSNRGSDEQYF
CDR3nt: TGTGCCAGCAGCTCTAATAGAGGTAGCGACGAGCAGTACTTC

j_gene: TRBJ1-6
d_gene: TRBD1
v_gene: TRBV5-6
abundance: NA
CDR3aa: CASSRDRVRGYNSPLHF
CDR3nt: TGTGCCAGCAGCCGGGACAGGGTTCGGGGCTATAATTCACCCCTCCACTTT

j_gene: TRBJ2-1
d_gene: TRBD1
v_gene: TRBV9
abundance: NA
CDR3aa: CASSRGQGSYNEQFF
CDR3nt: TGTGCCAGCAGCAGGGGACAGGGGTCCTACAATGAGCAGTTCTTC

j_gene: TRBJ2-1
d_gene: NA
v_gene: TRBV7-6
abundance: NA
CDR3aa: CASSLYVGTPNNEQFF
CDR3nt: TGTGCCAGCAGCTTATACGTGGGGACACCTAACAATGAGCAGTTCTTC

j_gene: TRBJ1-2
d_gene: NA
v_gene: TRBV28
abundance: NA
CDR3aa: CASSLNRYGYTF
CDR3nt: TGTGCCAGCAGTTTGAACAGATATGGCTACACCTTC

j_gene: TRBJ1-5
d_gene: NA
v_gene: TRBV9
abundance: NA
CDR3aa: CASSSQGSNQPQHF
CDR3nt: TGTGCCAGCAGCTCTCAGGGGAGCAATCAGCCCCAGCATTTT

j_gene: TRBJ2-1
d_gene: TRBD1
v_gene: TRBV7-9
abundance: once
CDR3aa: CASSLTGQGDNEQFF
CDR3nt: TGTGCCAGCAGCTTAACGGGACAGGGGGACAATGAGCAGTTCTTC

j_gene: TRBJ2-7
d_gene: TRBD2
v_gene: TRBV18
abundance: NA
CDR3aa: CASSPPDFSGGYEQYF
CDR3nt: TGTGCCAGCTCACCCCCTGACTTTAGCGGGGGGTACGAGCAGTACTTC

j_gene: TRBJ2-1
d_gene: NA
v_gene: TRBV4-1
abundance: NA
CDR3aa: CASSQGWDTAKDEQFF
CDR3nt: TGCGCCAGCAGCCAAGGCTGGGACACCGCTAAGGATGAGCAGTTCTTC

j_gene: TRBJ2-5
d_gene: TRBD1
v_gene: TRBV28
abundance: NA
CDR3aa: CASSQRGQGAETQYF
CDR3nt: TGTGCCAGCAGTCAACGTGGACAGGGTGCAGAGACCCAGTACTTC

j_gene: TRBJ2-5
d_gene: NA
v_gene: TRBV19
abundance: NA
CDR3aa: CASSIGGSGQETQYF
CDR3nt: TGTGCCAGTAGTATCGGGGGAAGCGGGCAAGAGACCCAGTACTTC

j_gene: TRBJ1-5
d_gene: NA
v_gene: TRBV3-1/TRBV3-2
abundance: NA
CDR3aa: CASSQGHIGLNQPQHF
CDR3nt: TGTGCCAGCAGCCAAGGGCACATTGGCCTCAATCAGCCCCAGCATTTT

j_gene: TRBJ2-2
d_gene: TRBD2
v_gene: TRBV7-9
abundance: NA
CDR3aa: CASSPSGSPAGELFF
CDR3nt: TGTGCCAGCAGCCCTAGCGGGAGTCCGGCCGGGGAGCTGTTTTTT

j_gene: TRBJ2-7
d_gene: TRBD2
v_gene: TRBV7-8
abundance: NA
CDR3aa: CASSTLSGGLSYEQYF
CDR3nt: TGTGCCAGCAGCACACTAAGCGGGGGCCTCTCCTACGAGCAGTACTTC

j_gene: TRBJ2-1
d_gene: NA
v_gene: TRBV6-2/TRBV6-3
abundance: NA
CDR3aa: CASSPLGGKSYNEQFF
CDR3nt: TGTGCCAGCAGCCCCCTGGGCGGGAAATCCTACAATGAGCAGTTCTTC

j_gene: TRBJ1-2
d_gene: TRBD1
v_gene: TRBV3-1/TRBV3-2
abundance: NA
CDR3aa: CASSPGQAHYGYTF
CDR3nt: TGTGCCAGCAGCCCCGGACAGGCGCATTATGGCTACACCTTC

j_gene: TRBJ2-7
d_gene: TRBD1
v_gene: TRBV7-2
abundance: NA
CDR3aa: CASSPQTGAYEQYF
CDR3nt: TGTGCCAGCAGCCCCCAGACAGGGGCCTACGAGCAGTACTTC

j_gene: TRBJ1-3
d_gene: NA
v_gene: TRBV2
abundance: few
CDR3aa: CASSPTPGNTIYF
CDR3nt: TGTGCCAGCAGCCCTACTCCTGGAAACACCATATATTTT

j_gene: TRBJ2-4
d_gene: TRBD2
v_gene: TRBV9
abundance: NA
CDR3aa: CASSVEGGAWDIQYF
CDR3nt: TGTGCCAGCAGCGTAGAGGGAGGGGCTTGGGACATTCAGTACTTC

j_gene: TRBJ2-1
d_gene: TRBD2
v_gene: TRBV12-5
abundance: few
CDR3aa: CASGLVLHSGLAGVRGYNEQFF
CDR3nt: TGTGCTAGTGGTTTGGTACTCCATTCGGGACTAGCGGGAGTAAGGGGCTACAATGAGCAGTTCTTC

j_gene: TRBJ2-7
d_gene: TRBD2
v_gene: TRBV19
abundance: NA
CDR3aa: CASTRTSGDSYEQYF
CDR3nt: TGTGCCAGTACCCGGACTAGCGGGGACTCCTACGAGCAGTACTTC

j_gene: TRBJ2-1
d_gene: TRBD2
v_gene: TRBV4-2
abundance: NA
CDR3aa: CASSQDVWTSGHNEQFF
CDR3nt: TGTGCCAGCAGCCAAGATGTGTGGACTAGCGGTCACAATGAGCAGTTCTTC

j_gene: TRBJ2-1
d_gene: NA
v_gene: TRBV3-1/TRBV3-2
abundance: NA
CDR3aa: CASSQSGGYEQFF
CDR3nt: TGTGCCAGCAGCCAGTCCGGGGGTTATGAGCAGTTCTTC